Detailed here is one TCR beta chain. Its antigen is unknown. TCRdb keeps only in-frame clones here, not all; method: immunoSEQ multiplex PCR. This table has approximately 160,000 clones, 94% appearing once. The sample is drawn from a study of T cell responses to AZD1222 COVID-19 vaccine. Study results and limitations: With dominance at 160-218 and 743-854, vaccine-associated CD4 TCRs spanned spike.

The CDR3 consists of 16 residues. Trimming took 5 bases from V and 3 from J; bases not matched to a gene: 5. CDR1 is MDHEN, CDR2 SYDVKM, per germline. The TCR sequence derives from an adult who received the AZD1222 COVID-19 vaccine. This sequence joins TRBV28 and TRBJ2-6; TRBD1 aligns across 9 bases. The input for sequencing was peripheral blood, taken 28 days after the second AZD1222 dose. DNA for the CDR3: TGTGCCAGCAGTGGGGACAGGGTTTATGGGGCCAACGTCCTGACTTTC. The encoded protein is CASSGDRVYGANVLTF.